The clone carrying this T cell receptor (beta chain) was picked up a small number of times. The authors split each subset's genomic DNA evenly across several immunoSEQ plates. Sequenced by immunoSEQ multiplex PCR; TCRdb stores in-frame clones only, minus some. The table records hundreds of thousands of clones, around 77% of them present only once. The data stem from a study of shared clonotypes between healthy human individuals. Study at large: Those who served as donors were a couple of women and a few men between the ages of 18 and 49.

Genomic DNA for unsorted samples, which was extracted with the QIAamp DNA Blood Mini kit, came from some 90 million PBMCs. The receptor was isolated from a woman aged 40 to 50 in good health. Some clones in this sample may be carry-over from other donors' samples. Specimen: PBMCs.

CDR3 protein: CASSSTGEQYF. CDR3 bases: TGTGCCAGCAGCTCCACTGGCGAGCAGTACTTC. The chain has TRBV7-9 and TRBJ2-7, with D uncertain. Trimming shortened V by 4 bases and J by 6 bases, and 7 bases separated the two germline ends. Germline CDR1 and CDR2: SEHNR and FQNEAQ (reference sequence). The CDR3 loop spans 11 amino acids.